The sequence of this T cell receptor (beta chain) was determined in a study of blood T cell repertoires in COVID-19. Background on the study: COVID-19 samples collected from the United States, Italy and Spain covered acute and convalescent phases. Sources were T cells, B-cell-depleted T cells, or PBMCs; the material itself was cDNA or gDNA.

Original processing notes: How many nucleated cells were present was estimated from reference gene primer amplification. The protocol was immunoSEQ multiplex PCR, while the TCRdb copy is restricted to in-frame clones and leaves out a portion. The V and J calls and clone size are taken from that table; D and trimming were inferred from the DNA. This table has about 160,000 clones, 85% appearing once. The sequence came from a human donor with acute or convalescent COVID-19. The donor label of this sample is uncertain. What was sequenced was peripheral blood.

CDR3 residues: CASSYEGGREAFF. The CDR3 DNA reads TGTGCCAGCAGTTACGAGGGTGGCCGTGAAGCTTTCTTT. V is TRBV6-5 and J is TRBJ1-1; D call uncertain. V was shortened by 2 bases and J by 7 bases, with 11 bases between the two germline ends. Germline V gives CDR1 MNHEY, CDR2 SVGAGI. The CDR3 totals 13 residues.